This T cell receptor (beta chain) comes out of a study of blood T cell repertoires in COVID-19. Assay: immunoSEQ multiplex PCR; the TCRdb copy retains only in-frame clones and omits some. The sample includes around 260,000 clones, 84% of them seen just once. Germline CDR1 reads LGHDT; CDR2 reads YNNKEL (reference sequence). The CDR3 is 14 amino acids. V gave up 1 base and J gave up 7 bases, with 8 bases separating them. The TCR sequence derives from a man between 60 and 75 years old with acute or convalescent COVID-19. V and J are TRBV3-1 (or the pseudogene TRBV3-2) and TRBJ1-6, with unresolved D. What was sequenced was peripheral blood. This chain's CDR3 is CASSQGLLNSPLHF. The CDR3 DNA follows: TGTGCCAGCAGCCAAGGGCTGCTCAATTCACCCCTCCACTTT.